One sample yielded the 5 T cell receptor beta chains listed below, sequenced in a study of cytomegalovirus exposure and HLA in healthy donors. Some clones are missing from TCRdb's copy, which holds only in-frame ones; the method was immunoSEQ multiplex PCR. Here the sample spans 260,000 or so clones, more than 75% being singletons. The sample was PBMCs. Source of these receptors: a man aged 18 to 30 in good health and CMV-seronegative.

V gene TRBV5-1 combines with J gene TRBJ1-2; TRBD1 matches at 12 bases. Germline V gene lookup returns CDR1 SGHRS and CDR2 YFSETQ. There are 17 residues in the CDR3. V lost 4 bases to trimming and J lost 4 bases; unmatched junction nucleotides: 11. This CDR3 is CASSTRDRGREGYGYTF. The CDR3 coding sequence is TGCGCCAGCAGCACCCGGGACAGGGGGCGAGAGGGCTATGGCTACACCTTC.

This clone was recorded once. The chain employs TRBV30 and TRBJ2-2, with 7 bases lining up with TRBD1. The CDR3 runs to 16 residues. Germline V gene data show CDR1 as GTSNPN and CDR2 as SVGIG (reference sequence). J lost 5 bases, V lost 4 bases, and 13 bases had no gene match. Written as DNA, the CDR3 is TGTGCCTGGACCGGGACAGAGGCGCGAGGTACCGGGGAGCTGTTTTTT. Translation gives CAWTGTEARGTGELFF. Looking up the rest from reference TRBV30 and TRBJ2-2 gives the full variable domain: SQTIHQWPATLVQPVGSPLSLECTVEGTSNPNLYWYRQAAGRGLQLLFYSVGIGQISSEVPQNLSASRPQDRQFILSSKKLLLSDSGFYLCAWTGTEARGTGELFFGEGSRLTVL.

Written as DNA, the CDR3 is TGTGCCAGCAGCGAGGGGACTGAGGGCTACACCTTC. Protein sequence: CASSEGTEGYTF. This chain connects TRBV9 to TRBJ1-2, with a tentative D call TRBD1 (5 bases). The germline V gene has CDR1 SGDLS and CDR2 YYNGEE. The CDR3 is made up of 12 amino acids. V shed 3 bases and J shed 8 bases, with 11 bases lying between them. The full variable domain, rest sourced from reference TRBV9 and TRBJ1-2, is DSGVTQTPKHLITATGQRVTLRCSPRSGDLSVYWYQQSLDQGLQFLIQYYNGEERAKGNILERFSAQQFPDLHSELNLSSLELGDSALYFCASSEGTEGYTFGSGTRLTVV.

The V gene is TRBV7-2, the J gene TRBJ1-1, with D unresolved. V lost 2 bases, J lost 10 bases, and 8 bases lay in between. The CDR3 consists of 11 residues. The V gene's germline CDR1 is SGHTA and CDR2 FQGNSA. CDR3 protein: CASSLLGRAFF. In DNA, the CDR3 is TGTGCCAGCAGCTTACTAGGTCGAGCTTTCTTT.

The V gene is TRBV21-1, the J gene TRBJ1-3; the table's D call TRBD1 went unverified against the DNA. TRBV21-1 constitutes a pseudogene. CDR3 size: 14 residues. CDR3 sequence: CACNRAPLGDTIYF. The CDR3 coding sequence is TGTGCCTGTAACAGGGCGCCGCTCGGAGACACCATATATTTT.